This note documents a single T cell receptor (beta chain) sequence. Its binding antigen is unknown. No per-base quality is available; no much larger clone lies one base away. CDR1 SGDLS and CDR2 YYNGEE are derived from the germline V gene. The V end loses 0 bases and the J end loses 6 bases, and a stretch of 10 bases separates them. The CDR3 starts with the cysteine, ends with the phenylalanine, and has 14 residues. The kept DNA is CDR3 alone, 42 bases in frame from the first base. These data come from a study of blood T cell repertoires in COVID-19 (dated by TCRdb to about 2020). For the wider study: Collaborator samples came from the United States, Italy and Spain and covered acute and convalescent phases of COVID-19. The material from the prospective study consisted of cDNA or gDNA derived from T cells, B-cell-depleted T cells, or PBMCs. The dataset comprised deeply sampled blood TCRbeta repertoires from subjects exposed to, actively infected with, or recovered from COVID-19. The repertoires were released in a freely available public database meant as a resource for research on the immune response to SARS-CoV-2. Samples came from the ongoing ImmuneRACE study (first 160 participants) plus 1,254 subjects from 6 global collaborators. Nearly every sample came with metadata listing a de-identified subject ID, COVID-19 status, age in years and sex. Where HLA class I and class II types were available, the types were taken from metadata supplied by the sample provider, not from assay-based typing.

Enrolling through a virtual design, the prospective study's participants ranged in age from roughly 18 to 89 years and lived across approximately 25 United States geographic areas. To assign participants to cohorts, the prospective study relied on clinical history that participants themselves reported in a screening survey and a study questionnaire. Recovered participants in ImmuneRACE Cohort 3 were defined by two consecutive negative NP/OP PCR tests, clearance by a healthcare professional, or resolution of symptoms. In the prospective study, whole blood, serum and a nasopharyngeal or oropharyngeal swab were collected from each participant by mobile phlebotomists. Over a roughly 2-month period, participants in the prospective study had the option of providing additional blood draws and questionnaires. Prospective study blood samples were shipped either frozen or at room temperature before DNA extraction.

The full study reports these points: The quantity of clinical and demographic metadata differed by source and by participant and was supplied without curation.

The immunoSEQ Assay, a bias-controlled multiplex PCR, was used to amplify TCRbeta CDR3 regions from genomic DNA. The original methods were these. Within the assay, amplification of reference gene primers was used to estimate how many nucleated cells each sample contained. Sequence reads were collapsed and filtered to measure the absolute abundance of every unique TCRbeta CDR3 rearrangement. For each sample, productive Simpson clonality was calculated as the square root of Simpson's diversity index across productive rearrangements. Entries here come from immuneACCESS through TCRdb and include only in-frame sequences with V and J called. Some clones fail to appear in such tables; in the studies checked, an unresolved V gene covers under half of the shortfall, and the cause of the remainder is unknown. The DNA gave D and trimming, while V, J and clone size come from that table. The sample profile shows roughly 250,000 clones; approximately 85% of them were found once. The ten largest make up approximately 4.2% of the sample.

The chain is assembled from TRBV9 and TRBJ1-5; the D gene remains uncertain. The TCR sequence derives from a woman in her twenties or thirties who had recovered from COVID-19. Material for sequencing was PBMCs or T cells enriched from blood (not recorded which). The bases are TGTGCCAGCAGCGTAGGAGGGAACGGTCAGCCCCAGCATTTT. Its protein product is CASSVGGNGQPQHF.